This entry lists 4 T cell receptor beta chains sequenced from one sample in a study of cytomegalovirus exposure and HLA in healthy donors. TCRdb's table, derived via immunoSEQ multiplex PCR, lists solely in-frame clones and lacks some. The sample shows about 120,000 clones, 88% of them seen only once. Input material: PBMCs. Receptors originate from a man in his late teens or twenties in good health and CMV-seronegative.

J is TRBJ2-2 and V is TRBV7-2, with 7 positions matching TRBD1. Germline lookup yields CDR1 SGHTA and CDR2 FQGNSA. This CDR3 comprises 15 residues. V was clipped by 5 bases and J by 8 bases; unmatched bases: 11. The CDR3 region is CASSLQGHFEGELFF. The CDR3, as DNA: TGTGCCAGCAGCCTACAGGGGCACTTCGAAGGGGAGCTGTTTTTT.

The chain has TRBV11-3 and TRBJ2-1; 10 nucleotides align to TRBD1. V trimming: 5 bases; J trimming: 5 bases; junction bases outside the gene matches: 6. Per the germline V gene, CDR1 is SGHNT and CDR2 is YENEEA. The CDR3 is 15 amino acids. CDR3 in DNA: TGTGCCAGCAGCGGCCGGGACAGGGGCAACAATGAGCAGTTCTTC. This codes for CASSGRDRGNNEQFF.

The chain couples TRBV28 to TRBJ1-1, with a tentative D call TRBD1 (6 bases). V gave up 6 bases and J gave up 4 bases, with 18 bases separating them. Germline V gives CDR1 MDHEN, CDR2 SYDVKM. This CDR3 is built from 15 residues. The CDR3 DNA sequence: TGTGCCAGCAGGCCACGGGGGGCTGGAGGCACTGAAGCTTTCTTT. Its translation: CASRPRGAGGTEAFF.

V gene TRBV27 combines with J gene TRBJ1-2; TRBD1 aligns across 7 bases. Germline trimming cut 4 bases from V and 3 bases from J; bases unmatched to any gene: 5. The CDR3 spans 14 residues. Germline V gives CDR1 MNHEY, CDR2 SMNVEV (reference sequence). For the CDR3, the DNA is TGTGCCAGCAGTTCACACGGGACAGACTATGGCTACACCTTC. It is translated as CASSSHGTDYGYTF.